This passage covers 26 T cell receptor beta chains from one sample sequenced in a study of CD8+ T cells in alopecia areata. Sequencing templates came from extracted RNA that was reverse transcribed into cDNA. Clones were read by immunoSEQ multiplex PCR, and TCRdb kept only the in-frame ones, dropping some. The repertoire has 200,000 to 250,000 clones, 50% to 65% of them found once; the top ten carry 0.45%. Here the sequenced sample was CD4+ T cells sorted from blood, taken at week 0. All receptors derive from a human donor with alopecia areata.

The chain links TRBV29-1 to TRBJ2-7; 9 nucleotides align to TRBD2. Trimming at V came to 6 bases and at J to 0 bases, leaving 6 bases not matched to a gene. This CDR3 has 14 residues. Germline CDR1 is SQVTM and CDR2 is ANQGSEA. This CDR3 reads CSVLAGISSYEQYF. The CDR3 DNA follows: TGCAGCGTCCTAGCGGGAATTAGCTCCTACGAGCAGTACTTC.

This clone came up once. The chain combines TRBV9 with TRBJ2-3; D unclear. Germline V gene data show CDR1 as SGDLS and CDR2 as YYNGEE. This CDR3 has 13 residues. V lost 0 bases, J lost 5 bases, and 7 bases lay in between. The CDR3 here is CASSVGPIDTQYF. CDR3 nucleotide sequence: TGTGCCAGCAGCGTAGGTCCCATAGATACGCAGTATTTT.

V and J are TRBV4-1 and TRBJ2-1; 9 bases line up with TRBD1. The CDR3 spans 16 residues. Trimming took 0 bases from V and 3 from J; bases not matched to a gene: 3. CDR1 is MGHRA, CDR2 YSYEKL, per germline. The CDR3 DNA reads TGCGCCAGCAGCCAAGATGACAGGGGGGTCTACAATGAGCAGTTCTTC. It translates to CASSQDDRGVYNEQFF.

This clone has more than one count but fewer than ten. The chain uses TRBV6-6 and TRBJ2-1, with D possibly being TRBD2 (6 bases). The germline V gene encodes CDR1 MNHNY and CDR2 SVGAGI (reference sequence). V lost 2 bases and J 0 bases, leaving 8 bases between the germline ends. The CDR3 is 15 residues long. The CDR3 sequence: CASSYGGSSYNEQFF. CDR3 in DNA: TGTGCCAGCAGTTACGGGGGGAGCTCCTACAATGAGCAGTTCTTC.

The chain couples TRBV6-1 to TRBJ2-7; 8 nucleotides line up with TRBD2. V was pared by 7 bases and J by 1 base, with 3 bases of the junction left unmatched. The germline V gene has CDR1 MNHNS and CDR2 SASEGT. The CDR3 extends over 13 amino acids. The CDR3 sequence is CASTSGSSYEQYF. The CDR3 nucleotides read TGTGCCAGCACTAGCGGGTCTTCCTACGAGCAGTACTTC.

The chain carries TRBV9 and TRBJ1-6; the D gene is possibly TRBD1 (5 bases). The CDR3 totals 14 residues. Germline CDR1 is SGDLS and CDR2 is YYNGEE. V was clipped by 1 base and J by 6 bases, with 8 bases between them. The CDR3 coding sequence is TGTGCCAGCAGCGTATTCAGGGTTAATTCACCCCTCCACTTT. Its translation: CASSVFRVNSPLHF.

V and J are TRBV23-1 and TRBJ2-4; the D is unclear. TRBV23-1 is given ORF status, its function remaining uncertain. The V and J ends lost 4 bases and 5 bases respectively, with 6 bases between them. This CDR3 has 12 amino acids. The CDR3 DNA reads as TGCGCCAGCAGTCGAAGGGAAAACATTCAGTACTTC. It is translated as CASSRRENIQYF.

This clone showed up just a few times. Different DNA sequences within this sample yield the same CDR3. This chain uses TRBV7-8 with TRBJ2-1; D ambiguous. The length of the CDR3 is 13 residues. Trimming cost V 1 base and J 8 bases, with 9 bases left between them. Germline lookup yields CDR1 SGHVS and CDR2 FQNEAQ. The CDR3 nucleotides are TGTGCCAGCAGCTTAGGCCCAGTGGATGAGCAGTTCTTC. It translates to CASSLGPVDEQFF.

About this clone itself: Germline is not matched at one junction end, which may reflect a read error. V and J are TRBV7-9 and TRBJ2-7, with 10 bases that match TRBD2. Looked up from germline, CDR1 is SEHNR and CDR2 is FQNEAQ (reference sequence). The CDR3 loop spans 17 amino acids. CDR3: CASSLAQTSGHSYERYF. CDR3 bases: TGTGCCAGCAGCTTAGCCCAGACTAGCGGGCACTCCTACGAGCGGTACTTC.

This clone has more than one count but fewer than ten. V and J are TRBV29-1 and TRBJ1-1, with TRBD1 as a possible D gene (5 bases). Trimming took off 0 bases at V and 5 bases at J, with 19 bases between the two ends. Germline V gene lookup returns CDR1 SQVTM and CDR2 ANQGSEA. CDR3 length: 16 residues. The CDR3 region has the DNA TGCAGCGTTGAAGATAATACGTGGGGCGCGGATACTGAAGCTTTCTTT. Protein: CSVEDNTWGADTEAFF.

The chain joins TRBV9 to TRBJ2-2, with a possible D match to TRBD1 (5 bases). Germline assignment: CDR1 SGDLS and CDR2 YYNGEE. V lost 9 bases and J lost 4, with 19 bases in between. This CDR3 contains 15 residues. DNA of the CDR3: TGTGCCACCCTGTCAGGGTATATGTCCACCGGGGAGCTGTTTTTT. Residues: CATLSGYMSTGELFF.

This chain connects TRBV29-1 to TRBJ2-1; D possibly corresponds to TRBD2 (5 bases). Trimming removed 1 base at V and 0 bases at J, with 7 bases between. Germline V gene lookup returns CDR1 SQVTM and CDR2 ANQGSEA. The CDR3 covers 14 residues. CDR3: CSVEGRTSYNEQFF. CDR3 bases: TGCAGCGTTGAAGGGAGGACCTCCTACAATGAGCAGTTCTTC.

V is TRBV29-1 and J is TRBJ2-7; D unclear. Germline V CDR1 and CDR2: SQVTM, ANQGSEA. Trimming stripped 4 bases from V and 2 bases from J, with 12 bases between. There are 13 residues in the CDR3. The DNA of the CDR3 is TGCAGCGTTGTCTCGGGCAGAACCTACGAGCAGTACTTC. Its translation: CSVVSGRTYEQYF.

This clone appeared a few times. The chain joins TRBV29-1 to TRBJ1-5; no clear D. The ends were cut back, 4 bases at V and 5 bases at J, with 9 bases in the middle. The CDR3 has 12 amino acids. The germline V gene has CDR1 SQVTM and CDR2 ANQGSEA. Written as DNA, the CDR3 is TGCAGCGTTGCCCGGGGAGATCAGCCCCAGCATTTT. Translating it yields CSVARGDQPQHF.

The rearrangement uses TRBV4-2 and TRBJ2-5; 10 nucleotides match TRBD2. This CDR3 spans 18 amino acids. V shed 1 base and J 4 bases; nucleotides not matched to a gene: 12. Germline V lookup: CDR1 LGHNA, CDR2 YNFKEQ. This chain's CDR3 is CASSQAGLAQTEGETQYF. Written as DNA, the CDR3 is TGTGCCAGCAGCCAAGCGGGACTAGCGCAAACCGAGGGAGAGACCCAGTACTTC.

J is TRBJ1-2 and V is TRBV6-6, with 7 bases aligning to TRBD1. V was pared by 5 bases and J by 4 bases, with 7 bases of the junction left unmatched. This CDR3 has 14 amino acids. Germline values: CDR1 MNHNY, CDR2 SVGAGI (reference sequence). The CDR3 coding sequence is TGTGCCAGCAGTCCGACCGGGACAGCCTATGGCTACACCTTC. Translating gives CASSPTGTAYGYTF.

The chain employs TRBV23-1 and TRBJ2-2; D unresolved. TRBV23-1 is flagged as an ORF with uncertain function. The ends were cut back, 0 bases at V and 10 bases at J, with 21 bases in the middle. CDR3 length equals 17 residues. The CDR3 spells CASSQSLDIPSAPELFF. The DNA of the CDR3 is TGCGCCAGCAGTCAATCGCTCGATATCCCCTCGGCCCCGGAGCTGTTTTTT.

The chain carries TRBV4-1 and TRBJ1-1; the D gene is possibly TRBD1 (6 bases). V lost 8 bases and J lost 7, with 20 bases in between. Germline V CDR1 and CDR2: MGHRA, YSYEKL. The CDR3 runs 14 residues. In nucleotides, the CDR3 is TGCGCCAGCTCTCCCGGGGACACCCGCGGTGAAGCTTTCTTT. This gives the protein CASSPGDTRGEAFF.

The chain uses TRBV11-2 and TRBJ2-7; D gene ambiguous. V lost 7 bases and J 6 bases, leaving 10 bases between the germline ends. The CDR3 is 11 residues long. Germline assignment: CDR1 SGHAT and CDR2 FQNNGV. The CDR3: CASTNLLEQYF. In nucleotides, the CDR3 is TGTGCCAGCACCAATCTCCTCGAGCAGTACTTC. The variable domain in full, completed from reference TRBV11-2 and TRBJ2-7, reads EAGVAQSPRYKIIEKRQSVAFWCNPISGHATLYWYQQILGQGPKLLIQFQNNGVVDDSQLPKDRFSAERLKGVDSTLKIQPAKLEDSAVYLCASTNLLEQYFGPGTRLTVT.

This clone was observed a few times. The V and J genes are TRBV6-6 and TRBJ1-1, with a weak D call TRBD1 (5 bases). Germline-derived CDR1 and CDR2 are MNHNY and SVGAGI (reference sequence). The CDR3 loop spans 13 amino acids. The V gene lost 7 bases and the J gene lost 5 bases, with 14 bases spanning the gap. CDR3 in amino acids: CASTLRETTEAFF. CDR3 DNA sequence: TGTGCCAGCACCCTCAGGGAAACGACTGAAGCTTTCTTT.

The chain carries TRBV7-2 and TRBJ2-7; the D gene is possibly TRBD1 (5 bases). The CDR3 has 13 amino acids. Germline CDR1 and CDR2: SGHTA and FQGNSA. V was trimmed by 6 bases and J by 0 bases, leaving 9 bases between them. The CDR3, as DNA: TGTGCCAGCAGGGGGCGCCTCTCCTACGAGCAGTACTTC. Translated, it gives CASRGRLSYEQYF.

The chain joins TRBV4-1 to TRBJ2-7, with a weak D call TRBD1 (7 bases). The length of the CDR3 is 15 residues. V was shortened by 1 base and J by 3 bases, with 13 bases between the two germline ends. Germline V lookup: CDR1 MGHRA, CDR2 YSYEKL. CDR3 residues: CASSQAAGQNYEQYF. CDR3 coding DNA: TGCGCCAGCAGCCAAGCCGCGGGACAGAACTACGAGCAGTACTTC.

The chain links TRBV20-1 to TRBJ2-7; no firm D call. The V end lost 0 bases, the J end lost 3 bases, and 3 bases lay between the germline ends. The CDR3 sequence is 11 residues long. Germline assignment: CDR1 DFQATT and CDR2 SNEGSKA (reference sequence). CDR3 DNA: TGCAGTGCTAGAGACAACTACGAGCAGTACTTC. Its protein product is CSARDNYEQYF.

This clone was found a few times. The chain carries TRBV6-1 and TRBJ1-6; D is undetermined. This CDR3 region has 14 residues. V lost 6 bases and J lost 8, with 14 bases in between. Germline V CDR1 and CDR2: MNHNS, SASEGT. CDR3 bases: TGTGCCAGCAGACTCACCTGGAGGGATTCACCCCTCCACTTT. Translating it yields CASRLTWRDSPLHF.

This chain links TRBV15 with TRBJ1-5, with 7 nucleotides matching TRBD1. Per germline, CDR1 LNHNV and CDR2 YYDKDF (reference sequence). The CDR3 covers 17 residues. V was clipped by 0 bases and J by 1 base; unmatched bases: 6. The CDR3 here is CATSRDRGRGSNQPQHF. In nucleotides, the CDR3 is TGTGCCACCAGCAGAGATCGGGGCAGGGGGAGCAATCAGCCCCAGCATTTT.

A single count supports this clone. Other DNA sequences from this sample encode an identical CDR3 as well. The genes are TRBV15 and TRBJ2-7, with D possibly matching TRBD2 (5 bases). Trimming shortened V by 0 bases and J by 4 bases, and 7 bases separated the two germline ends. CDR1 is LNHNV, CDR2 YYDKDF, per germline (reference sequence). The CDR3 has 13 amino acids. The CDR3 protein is CATSRDRGYEQYF. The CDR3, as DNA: TGTGCCACCAGCAGAGATCGGGGTTACGAGCAGTACTTC.